The clone carrying this T cell receptor (beta chain) came up many times. V lost 2 bases, J lost 2 bases, and 5 bases lay in between. The CDR3 loop spans 13 amino acids. Germline-derived CDR1 and CDR2 are SNHLY and FYNNEI. TCRdb called the 5' RACE reads again in MiXCR, with one record for every CDR3 protein. The data show 65,000 to 95,000 distinct CDR3 sequences, around 16% seen once. These data belong to a study of early T cells in non-severe SARS-CoV-2 infection. V gene TRBV2 combines with J gene TRBJ2-3, with unresolved D. The receptor was isolated from an adult who was a healthcare worker with PCR-confirmed SARS-CoV-2 infection or an uninfected control (not recorded which). Sequencing input: whole blood. The CDR3 bases are TGTGCCAGCAGTGAATGGTCCACAGATACGCAGTATTTT. Translating gives CASSEWSTDTQYF.